Listed here are 20 T cell receptor beta chains from one sample, sequenced in a study of blood T cell repertoires in COVID-19. The assay was immunoSEQ multiplex PCR, and TCRdb's table has in-frame clones only and misses some. The sample includes roughly 290,000 clones, about 89% of them seen just once. Material: peripheral blood. The receptor set was obtained from a woman in her sixties with acute or convalescent COVID-19.

The chain combines TRBV6-1 with TRBJ2-7; D gene unclear. Looked up from germline, CDR1 is MNHNS and CDR2 is SASEGT. The CDR3 length is 14 residues. The germline V and J ends were trimmed by 2 bases and 4 bases, with 12 bases remaining between them. CDR3 DNA: TGTGCCAGCAGTGAACCAACAGATTCTTACGAGCAGTACTTC. This gives the protein CASSEPTDSYEQYF.

J is TRBJ2-1 and V is TRBV15, with D unresolved. Deletions cut 4 bases from V and 8 bases from J, with 15 bases between. The CDR3 has 14 residues. Germline V gives CDR1 LNHNV, CDR2 YYDKDF (reference sequence). The chain's CDR3 is CATSNLRVVDEQFF. The CDR3 region has the DNA TGTGCCACCAGCAACCTCCGGGTCGTGGATGAGCAGTTCTTC.

The V gene is TRBV27, the J gene TRBJ1-4; TRBD1 might be the D (5 bases). Looked up from germline, CDR1 is MNHEY and CDR2 is SMNVEV (reference sequence). The CDR3 consists of 14 residues. Trimming took off 6 bases at V and 8 bases at J, with 16 bases between the two ends. CDR3 nucleotides: TGTGCCAGCAGCTCCTCTGCAGGGTACGAAAAACTGTTTTTT. Translation: CASSSSAGYEKLFF.

V and J are TRBV7-2 and TRBJ1-2, with TRBD1 identical over 7 bases. J was trimmed by 3 bases and V by 1 base; bases with no gene match: 2. CDR1 is SGHTA and CDR2 is FQGNSA in the germline V gene. The CDR3 runs to 14 residues. CDR3 in amino acids: CASSLDGTDYGYTF. For the CDR3, the DNA is TGTGCCAGCAGCTTAGACGGGACAGACTATGGCTACACCTTC.

The V gene is TRBV18, the J gene TRBJ2-2, with D maybe TRBD1 (6 bases). The V gene's germline CDR1 is KGHSH and CDR2 LQKENI. V lost 2 bases, J lost 6 bases, and 19 bases lay in between. This CDR3 contains 17 residues. DNA for the CDR3: TGTGCCAGCTCACCAGTATCTTGGACAGCGGAGGCCGGGGAGCTGTTTTTT. This sequence encodes CASSPVSWTAEAGELFF.

This rearrangement joins TRBV27 to TRBJ1-1; TRBD1 matches at 9 bases. This CDR3 region has 16 residues. Germline CDR1 and CDR2: MNHEY and SMNVEV (reference sequence). Trimming removed 6 bases from V and 5 bases from J; junction bases left unmatched: 13. The CDR3 is CASRVGQGLKSTEAFF. The CDR3 DNA reads as TGTGCCAGCAGGGTTGGACAGGGGTTAAAGTCTACTGAAGCTTTCTTT.

The rearrangement uses TRBV18 and TRBJ2-2; no clear D. Germline V gene data show CDR1 as KGHSH and CDR2 as LQKENI. V was cut by 3 bases and J by 6 bases, with 14 bases left in between. The CDR3 sequence is 15 residues long. In DNA, the CDR3 is TGTGCCAGCTCACCGACTTACCTAGTATCCGGGGAGCTGTTTTTT. It yields the protein CASSPTYLVSGELFF.

For this clone: Other DNA variants within this sample encode the same CDR3. The chain is built from TRBV30 and TRBJ2-2; TRBD1 is a possible D gene (6 bases). V was clipped by 0 bases and J by 5 bases, with 10 bases between them. This CDR3 is built from 14 residues. Per germline, CDR1 GTSNPN and CDR2 SVGIG (reference sequence). CDR3 coding DNA: TGTGCCTGGAGTGTACAGGGCGGGACCGGGGAGCTGTTTTTT. This translates into CAWSVQGGTGELFF. The full variable domain, its missing parts supplied by reference TRBV30 and TRBJ2-2, is SQTIHQWPATLVQPVGSPLSLECTVEGTSNPNLYWYRQAAGRGLQLLFYSVGIGQISSEVPQNLSASRPQDRQFILSSKKLLLSDSGFYLCAWSVQGGTGELFFGEGSRLTVL.

V and J are TRBV5-1 and TRBJ2-1; D is possibly TRBD1 (5 bases). Germline CDR1 SGHRS, CDR2 YFSETQ. Trimming stripped 4 bases from V and 6 bases from J, with 11 bases between. This CDR3 is 13 amino acids long. The CDR3 loop is CASSPGPSNEQFF. CDR3 DNA: TGCGCCAGCAGCCCAGGGCCGTCCAATGAGCAGTTCTTC.

The chain links TRBV3-1 (or the pseudogene TRBV3-2) to TRBJ1-6; possible D gene TRBD1, 5 bases. CDR1 and CDR2 from the germline V gene are LGHDT and YNNKEL (reference sequence). The ends were cut back, 0 bases at V and 10 bases at J, with 16 bases in the middle. The CDR3 has 16 residues. CDR3: CASSQDLSRGRSPLHF. DNA for the CDR3: TGTGCCAGCAGCCAAGACTTATCAAGGGGAAGGTCACCCCTCCACTTT.

This clone was seen more than once but under ten times. The chain recombines TRBV4-2 with TRBJ1-4, with D possibly matching TRBD1 (5 bases). V was pared by 3 bases and J by 4 bases, with 18 bases between. Germline V gives CDR1 LGHNA, CDR2 YNFKEQ. This CDR3 spans 17 amino acids. CDR3 DNA: TGTGCCAGCAGCCAGGAAATTGCAGGGCTACTTAATGAAAAACTGTTTTTT. It codes for CASSQEIAGLLNEKLFF.

This chain connects TRBV5-4 to TRBJ1-2, with TRBD1 identical over 9 bases. After removal of 5 bases from V and 8 bases from J, the junction contained 10 bases not matched to a gene. Germline V gene sequence: CDR1 SGHNT, CDR2 YYREEE (reference sequence). This CDR3 region has 14 residues. As DNA, the CDR3 is TGTGCCAGCAGAACCCAACAGGGGGCGCGGGGCTACACCTTC. As protein: CASRTQQGARGYTF.

This clone has a handful of counts. This chain connects TRBV29-1 to TRBJ1-1; TRBD1 matches at 7 bases. Trimming removed 6 bases from V and 2 bases from J; junction bases left unmatched: 6. The CDR3 contains 13 residues. The germline CDR1 and CDR2 sequences are SQVTM and ANQGSEA. CDR3 amino acids: CSVAQGLNTEAFF. CDR3 nucleotides: TGCAGCGTCGCACAGGGGTTAAACACTGAAGCTTTCTTT.

This chain links TRBV18 with TRBJ1-1; D is perhaps TRBD1 (6 bases). This CDR3 has 15 amino acids. The germline V gene encodes CDR1 KGHSH and CDR2 LQKENI. V was trimmed by 3 bases and J by 1 base, leaving 12 bases between them. The CDR3 DNA reads TGTGCCAGCTCACCGAATGGGGGCAGGAACACTGAAGCTTTCTTT. Translating it yields CASSPNGGRNTEAFF.

This rearrangement joins TRBV19 to TRBJ1-4, with D uncertain. Deletions cut 6 bases from V and 5 bases from J, with 13 bases between. The CDR3 consists of 14 residues. Looked up from germline, CDR1 is LNHDA and CDR2 is SQIVND (reference sequence). The CDR3 region has the DNA TGTGCCAGTAGCAGCCGGGGAGGGAATGAAAAACTGTTTTTT. This sequence encodes CASSSRGGNEKLFF.

V usage is TRBV19 and J usage is TRBJ2-5; D perhaps matches TRBD1 (6 bases). Per the germline V gene, CDR1 is LNHDA and CDR2 is SQIVND (reference sequence). CDR3 length: 14 amino acids. V was cut by 1 base and J by 2 bases, with 8 bases left in between. The chain's CDR3 is CASSIVGAQETQYF. CDR3 DNA: TGTGCCAGTAGTATAGTGGGGGCACAAGAGACCCAGTACTTC.

The chain joins TRBV19 to TRBJ1-5; D is undetermined. The CDR3 is made up of 15 amino acids. V gave up 11 bases and J gave up 2 bases, with 19 bases separating them. Germline V CDR1 and CDR2: LNHDA, SQIVND (reference sequence). CDR3 coding DNA: TGTGCCTATCCCCACGACGGACTTGGCAATCAGCCCCAGCATTTT. Its translation is CAYPHDGLGNQPQHF.

The chain uses TRBV10-3 and TRBJ1-2, with D possibly matching TRBD1 (5 bases). The CDR3 has 14 residues. Germline CDR1 reads ENHRY; CDR2 reads SYGVKD. The V end was cut by 4 bases, the J end by 4 bases, with 13 bases between. The CDR3 here is CAISVSGAGYGYTF. DNA for the CDR3: TGTGCCATCAGTGTCTCTGGGGCAGGCTATGGCTACACCTTC.

The chain is built from TRBV6-5 and TRBJ1-1; weak D call: TRBD1 (5 bases). The CDR3 runs 14 residues. CDR1 MNHEY and CDR2 SVGAGI come from the germline V gene. V was trimmed by 6 bases and J by 1 base, leaving 12 bases between them. The CDR3 loop reads CASSITQGNTEAFF. Here the CDR3 DNA reads TGTGCCAGCAGCATAACTCAGGGGAACACTGAAGCTTTCTTT.

Only a few counts were recorded for this clone. The chain is built from TRBV7-2 and TRBJ1-6, with D perhaps matching TRBD1 (6 bases). Germline loops: CDR1 SGHTA, CDR2 FQGNSA. V lost 2 bases and J lost 5, with 13 bases in between. The CDR3 has 16 residues. CDR3 sequence reads: CASSLYGTTNNSPLHF. CDR3 DNA: TGTGCCAGCAGCTTATACGGGACAACCAATAATTCACCCCTCCACTTT.